This T cell receptor (beta chain) was profiled in a study of shared clonotypes between healthy human individuals. As for the study in general: Three plates were used per donor for CD4 naive, three for CD4 memory, two for CD8 naive and one for CD8 memory.

General study findings and limits: Compared with clonotypes that all four donors shared, non-shared clonotypes had lower generation probabilities.

TCRdb keeps only in-frame clones here, not all; method: immunoSEQ multiplex PCR. Altogether about 640,000 clones are present, 55% to 75% being singletons, with the ten largest covering around 1.8%. The study drew its donors from healthy HIV-negative adults without recent acute infections or vaccinations. Remarks on this clone: What it binds is unknown.

The CDR3 totals 16 residues. V was shortened by 3 bases and J by 5 bases, with 17 bases between the two germline ends. Germline assignment: CDR1 SGHDN and CDR2 FVKESK. V is TRBV14 and J is TRBJ2-1; the D call may be TRBD1 or TRBD2 (5 bases each). This receptor was identified in a woman between 25 and 40 years old in good health. Sequenced sample: memory CD4+ T cells sorted from blood. Indicated subset: CD45RA-negative fraction. CDR3 residues: CASSHPWTRDHNEQFF. The CDR3 nucleotides are TGTGCCAGCAGCCACCCCTGGACGAGGGACCACAATGAGCAGTTCTTC. The variable domain in full, with the rest retrieved from reference TRBV14 and TRBJ2-1, is EAGVTQFPSHSVIEKGQTVTLRCDPISGHDNLYWYRRVMGKEIKFLLHFVKESKQDESGMPNNRFLAERTGGTYSTLKVQPAELEDSGVYFCASSHPWTRDHNEQFFGPGTRLTVL.